These 16 T cell receptor beta chains originate from one sample sequenced in a study of T cells and Merkel cell carcinoma outcomes. Clones were sequenced by immunoSEQ multiplex PCR, and TCRdb holds only the in-frame ones, with some missing. Of around 4,200 clones in the sample, about 92% were seen once. Source material: tumor tissue from Merkel cell carcinoma. These receptors were collected from a human donor with Merkel cell carcinoma.

The V call is TRBV2, the J call TRBJ1-2; D gene ambiguous. Trimming took 4 bases from V and 0 from J, leaving 12 bases between them. The V gene's germline CDR1 is SNHLY and CDR2 FYNNEI. This CDR3 contains 15 residues. As DNA, the CDR3 is TGTGCCAGCAGTGCTCAGCCAGCTACTAACTATGGCTACACCTTC. Translated, it gives CASSAQPATNYGYTF.

The V gene is TRBV7-9, the J gene TRBJ2-2; D is ambiguous. The CDR3 runs to 13 residues. V dropped 4 bases and J dropped 5 bases, with 8 bases sitting between them. Germline CDR1 and CDR2: SEHNR and FQNEAQ (reference sequence). The CDR3 sequence is CASSSRQTGELFF. The CDR3 nucleotides are TGTGCCAGCAGCTCCAGGCAAACCGGGGAGCTGTTTTTT.

This chain uses TRBV6-5 with TRBJ2-1; the D gene is possibly TRBD1 (6 bases). From germline, CDR1 is MNHEY and CDR2 SVGAGI. This CDR3 has 13 residues. With 8 bases removed from V and 7 bases from J, the gap between germline ends came to 15 bases. This CDR3 reads CASSRGQYNEQFF. CDR3 bases: TGTGCCAGCTCTCGAGGACAGTATAATGAGCAGTTCTTC.

This clone is labeled as large. The rearrangement links TRBV7-8 to TRBJ2-1, with 13 bases fitting TRBD2. The J segment lost 5 bases and the V segment lost 4 bases, leaving 2 bases of the junction unmatched. CDR1 is SGHVS, CDR2 FQNEAQ, per germline. The CDR3 runs to 15 residues. CDR3 coding DNA: TGTGCCAGCAGCTCCGGACTAGCGGGGGACAATGAGCAGTTCTTC. This sequence encodes CASSSGLAGDNEQFF.

The table lists this clone with a count of one. The V call is TRBV19, the J call TRBJ2-7, with 9 bases identical to TRBD1. The germline gives CDR1 LNHDA, CDR2 SQIVND (reference sequence). Losses at the gene ends were 3 bases for V and 4 bases for J; bases not matched to a gene: 7. The CDR3 has 15 amino acids. CDR3 in amino acids: CASSIGGQGPYEQYF. CDR3 nucleotide sequence: TGTGCCAGTAGTATTGGGGGACAGGGACCTTACGAGCAGTACTTC.

This chain joins TRBV28 and TRBJ2-7; 8 nucleotides line up with TRBD1. The CDR3 length is 13 residues. V shed 8 bases and J 6 bases; nucleotides not matched to a gene: 9. Germline assignment: CDR1 MDHEN and CDR2 SYDVKM. Here the CDR3 DNA reads TGTGCCAGCCTTGGGACAGGACGGTCCGAGCAGTACTTC. This encodes CASLGTGRSEQYF.

The chain carries TRBV7-3 and TRBJ2-6; D gene unclear. Germline CDR1 SGHTA, CDR2 FQGTGA. This CDR3 contains 18 residues. Trimming stripped 5 bases from V and 5 bases from J, with 22 bases between. The CDR3 nucleotides are TGTGCCAGCAGCGCAGTTACAGACGCACAAAGTCGGGCCAACGTCCTGACTTTC. This encodes CASSAVTDAQSRANVLTF.

The chain links TRBV6-1 to TRBJ1-2, with D perhaps TRBD1 (5 bases). The CDR3 has 16 residues. Per the germline V gene, CDR1 is MNHNS and CDR2 is SASEGT. Trimming removed 4 bases at V and 4 bases at J, with 19 bases between. CDR3 nucleotides: TGTGCCAGCAGTGTAGGCGGGGGATGGGGTACCTATGGCTACACCTTC. Its translation is CASSVGGGWGTYGYTF.

The rearrangement uses TRBV6-1 and TRBJ2-4; D ambiguous. The CDR3 is 14 amino acids. From germline, CDR1 is MNHNS and CDR2 SASEGT. With 3 bases removed from V and 1 base from J, the gap between germline ends came to 7 bases. Here the CDR3 DNA reads TGTGCCAGCAGTGATTTTGGGGCCAAAAACATTCAGTACTTC. Protein sequence: CASSDFGAKNIQYF.

The genes are TRBV5-1 and TRBJ1-1, with unresolved D. V was pared by 5 bases and J by 1 base, with 9 bases between. Germline loops: CDR1 SGHRS, CDR2 YFSETQ. The CDR3 has 13 residues. The CDR3 nucleotides are TGCGCCAGCAGGGAAGGCCCGAACACTGAAGCTTTCTTT. It is translated as CASREGPNTEAFF. Supplemented by reference TRBV5-1 and TRBJ1-1, the full variable domain reads KAGVTQTPRYLIKTRGQQVTLSCSPISGHRSVSWYQQTPGQGLQFLFEYFSETQRNKGNFPGRFSGRQFSNSRSEMNVSTLELGDSALYLCASREGPNTEAFFGQGTRLTVV.

V gene TRBV7-9 combines with J gene TRBJ2-1, with D possibly called TRBD1 or TRBD2 (5 bases each). The germline gives CDR1 SEHNR, CDR2 FQNEAQ (reference sequence). V shed 7 bases and J shed 0 bases, with 10 bases lying between them. CDR3 length: 14 residues. In DNA form, the CDR3 reads TGTGCCAGCAAAAGAGGGGACTCCTACAATGAGCAGTTCTTC. The encoded protein is CASKRGDSYNEQFF.

The rearrangement links TRBV7-6 to TRBJ2-1, with 9 bases aligning to TRBD1. CDR3 size: 14 residues. Germline V CDR1 and CDR2: SGHVS, FNYEAQ. J lost 14 bases, V lost 4 bases, and 12 bases had no gene match. The CDR3 reads CASSSPGTGKDKFF. Here the CDR3 DNA reads TGTGCCAGCAGCTCCCCCGGGACAGGGAAAGATAAGTTCTTC. Filled out from reference TRBV7-6 and TRBJ2-1, the complete variable domain reads GAGVSQSPRYKVTKRGQDVALRCDPISGHVSLYWYRQALGQGPEFLTYFNYEAQQDKSGLPNDRFSAERPEGSISTLTIQRTEQRDSAMYRCASSSPGTGKDKFFGPGTRLTVL.

DNA for the CDR3: TGTGCGGCGGGCAGCAGCTCCTACAATGAGCAGTTCTTC. Protein: CAAGSSSYNEQFF. The V gene is TRBV7-9, the J gene TRBJ2-1, with D perhaps matching TRBD2 (5 bases). The germline V gene encodes CDR1 SEHNR and CDR2 FQNEAQ (reference sequence). This CDR3 is 13 amino acids long.

This rearrangement joins TRBV2 to TRBJ2-1, with D perhaps being TRBD1 or TRBD2 (5 bases each). With 6 bases removed from V and 0 bases from J, the gap between germline ends came to 9 bases. The CDR3 has 14 amino acids. Germline lookup yields CDR1 SNHLY and CDR2 FYNNEI. The CDR3 protein is CASRWGNSYNEQFF. The CDR3 region has the DNA TGTGCCAGCAGGTGGGGGAACTCCTACAATGAGCAGTTCTTC. Full variable domain (outside the CDR3, taken from reference TRBV2 and TRBJ2-1): EPEVTQTPSHQVTQMGQEVILRCVPISNHLYFYWYRQILGQKVEFLVSFYNNEISEKSEIFDDQFSVERPDGSNFTLKIRSTKLEDSAMYFCASRWGNSYNEQFFGPGTRLTVL.

The gene calls are TRBV29-1 and TRBJ2-1; TRBD1 is a possible D gene (5 bases). V was trimmed by 2 bases and J by 5 bases, leaving 16 bases between them. Germline CDR1 and CDR2: SQVTM and ANQGSEA. The CDR3 sequence is 15 residues long. CDR3 sequence reads: CSVERGGGWDNEQFF. The DNA of the CDR3 is TGCAGCGTTGAAAGGGGTGGCGGTTGGGACAATGAGCAGTTCTTC.

The chain employs TRBV12-5 and TRBJ2-1; TRBD1 aligns across 9 bases. Germline loops: CDR1 LGHNT, CDR2 FRNRAP. The CDR3 extends over 19 amino acids. V dropped 5 bases and J dropped 0; count of bases not matched to a gene: 14. CDR3 protein: CASGNPTGGNGSSYNEQFF. CDR3 sequence (DNA): TGTGCTAGTGGTAACCCGACAGGGGGAAACGGGAGCTCCTACAATGAGCAGTTCTTC. The full variable domain, its missing parts supplied by reference TRBV12-5 and TRBJ2-1, is DARVTQTPRHKVTEMGQEVTMRCQPILGHNTVFWYRQTMMQGLELLAYFRNRAPLDDSGMPKDRFSAEMPDATLATLKIQPSEPRDSAVYFCASGNPTGGNGSSYNEQFFGPGTRLTVL.